The clone carrying this TCR beta chain was seen more than once but under ten times. Its antigen remains unknown. This sample is drawn from a study of beta chain features in type 1 diabetes. Across the whole study: Examination of sorted cells across all samples involved about 99 million cells. General observations from the study: Junctions at VDJ sites from type 1 diabetes patients had fewer insertions and more deletions.

By way of CD45RO/CCR7/CD25/CD127/CD95/CD27, the CD4+ regulatory, stem cell-like memory, central memory and naive cells were sorted. The study reverse transcribed the entire isolated RNA, so it sequenced expressed TCRB transcripts. Profiled with immunoSEQ multiplex PCR; TCRdb holds only in-frame clones, not every one. The sample includes about 620,000 clones, roughly 16% of them seen just once. This sequence originates from a man aged 18 to 35 in good health. Sequencing input: naive CD4+ T cells from blood.

The CDR3 region is CASSLTSATYEQYF. In nucleotides, the CDR3 is TGTGCCAGCAGCTTGACTTCAGCAACCTACGAGCAGTACTTC. The chain recombines TRBV5-6 with TRBJ2-7; D gene ambiguous. The V end lost 1 base, the J end lost 2 bases, and 10 bases lay between the germline ends. The CDR3 has 14 residues. From germline, CDR1 is SGHDT and CDR2 YYEEEE.